This TCR beta chain emerged from a study of cytomegalovirus exposure and HLA in healthy donors. General observations from the study: A later analysis linked a missense DCLRE1C variant to TCR beta V- and J-gene trimming. The study put under 200 TCR beta chains on its list as cytomegalovirus-associated. Per published accounts, TCR beta sequences correctly predicted the HLA-A and HLA-B alleles of most subjects.

Each donor's status was that of a healthy bone marrow donor. Remarks on this clone: Its target is unknown.

Researchers ran the PCR with 60 Vbeta and 13 Jbeta primers. Data came from immunoSEQ multiplex PCR; TCRdb stores just in-frame clones and leaves some out. The sample records approximately 150,000 clones, 60% to 85% being singletons. The sequence derives from a woman younger than 35 in good health and CMV-seronegative. The sequenced material came from PBMCs.

The CDR3 DNA reads TGTGCCACCAGCAGAGGGAGTGACACTGAAGCTTTCTTT. Protein: CATSRGSDTEAFF. This sequence joins TRBV15 and TRBJ1-1; D call uncertain. Trimming removed 1 base from V and 3 bases from J, with 6 bases in between. CDR1 LNHNV and CDR2 YYDKDF come from the germline V gene (reference sequence). CDR3 length: 13 amino acids.